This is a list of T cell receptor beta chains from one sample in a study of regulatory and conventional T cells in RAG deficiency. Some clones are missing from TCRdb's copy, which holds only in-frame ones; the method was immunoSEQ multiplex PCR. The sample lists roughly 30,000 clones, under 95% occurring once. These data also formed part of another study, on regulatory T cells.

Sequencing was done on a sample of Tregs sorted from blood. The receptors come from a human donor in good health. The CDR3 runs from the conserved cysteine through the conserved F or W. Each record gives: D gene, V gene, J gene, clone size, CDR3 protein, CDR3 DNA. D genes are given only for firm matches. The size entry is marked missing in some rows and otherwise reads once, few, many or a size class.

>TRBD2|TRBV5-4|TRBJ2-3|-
CASSFRTSGGYDTQYF
TGTGCCAGCAGCTTTAGGACTAGCGGGGGCTACGATACGCAGTATTTT
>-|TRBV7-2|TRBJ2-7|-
CASSLAGLYSSYEQYF
TGTGCCAGCAGCTTAGCCGGGTTATACAGCTCCTACGAGCAGTACTTC
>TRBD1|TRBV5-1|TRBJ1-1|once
CASSWDRGNTEAFF
TGCGCCAGCAGCTGGGACAGGGGGAACACTGAAGCTTTCTTT
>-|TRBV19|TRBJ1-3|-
CASRARGGGPSGNTIYF
TGTGCCAGTAGAGCCCGCGGAGGGGGTCCCTCTGGAAACACCATATATTTT
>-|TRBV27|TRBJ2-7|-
CASSPRPTYEQYF
TGTGCCAGCAGTCCCCGTCCCACCTACGAGCAGTACTTC
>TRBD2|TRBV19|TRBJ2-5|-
CASSTSIAGQETQYF
TGTGCCAGTAGTACATCGATAGCGGGTCAAGAGACCCAGTACTTC
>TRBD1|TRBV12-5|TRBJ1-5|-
CASGLGGQGQPQHF
TGTGCTAGTGGTTTGGGGGGACAGGGGCAGCCCCAGCATTTT
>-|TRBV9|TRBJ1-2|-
CASSAAPTALYGYTF
TGTGCCAGCAGCGCCGCCCCCACAGCCCTCTATGGCTACACCTTC
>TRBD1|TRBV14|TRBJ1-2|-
CASSPDREGNYGYTF
TGTGCCAGCAGCCCGGACAGGGAGGGTAACTATGGCTACACCTTC
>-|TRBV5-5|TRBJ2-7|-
CASSLYQGNEQYF
TGTGCCAGCAGCTTGTACCAGGGGAACGAGCAGTACTTC
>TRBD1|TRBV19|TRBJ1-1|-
CASSRGQVGVTEAFF
TGTGCCAGTAGTAGAGGACAGGTCGGCGTAACTGAAGCTTTCTTT
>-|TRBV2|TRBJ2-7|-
CASSLGRNEQYF
TGTGCCAGCAGTCTAGGACGCAACGAGCAGTACTTC
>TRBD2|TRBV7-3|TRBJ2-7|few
CASSLGVAGSYEQYF
TGTGCCAGCAGCTTAGGGGTAGCGGGCTCCTACGAGCAGTACTTC
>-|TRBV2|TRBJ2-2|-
CASISAGTGELFF
TGTGCCAGCATAAGCGCGGGGACCGGGGAGCTGTTTTTT
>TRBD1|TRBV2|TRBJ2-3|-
CASRKQGIDTQYF
TGTGCCAGCAGAAAACAGGGGATAGATACGCAGTATTTT
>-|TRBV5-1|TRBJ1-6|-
CASSLARRQALHF
TGCGCCAGCAGCTTGGCCCGAAGGCAGGCCCTCCACTTT
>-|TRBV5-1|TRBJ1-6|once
CASSLEGYNSPLHF
TGCGCCAGCAGCCTAGAGGGGTATAATTCACCCCTCCACTTT
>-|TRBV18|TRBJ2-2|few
CASSPGNTGELFF
TGTGCCAGCTCACCGGGGAACACCGGGGAGCTGTTTTTT
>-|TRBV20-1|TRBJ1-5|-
CSAGEPQHF
TGCAGTGCTGGGGAGCCCCAGCATTTT
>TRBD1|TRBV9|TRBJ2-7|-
CASSRDSIEQYF
TGTGCCAGCAGCCGGGACAGTATCGAGCAGTACTTC
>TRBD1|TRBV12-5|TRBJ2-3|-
CASGFWDRASTDTQYF
TGTGCTAGTGGTTTTTGGGACAGGGCTAGCACAGATACGCAGTATTTT
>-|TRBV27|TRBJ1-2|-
CASSLIGAFGNYGYTF
TGTGCCAGCAGTCTGATAGGGGCTTTTGGTAACTATGGCTACACCTTC
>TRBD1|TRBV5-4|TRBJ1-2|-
CASSLARSGTGYGYTF
TGTGCCAGCAGCTTGGCTCGATCCGGGACAGGCTATGGCTACACCTTC
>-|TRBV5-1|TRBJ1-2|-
CASSLSYVYGYTF
TGCGCCAGCAGCTTGTCGTACGTCTATGGCTACACCTTC
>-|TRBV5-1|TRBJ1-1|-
CASSSRGLGRGGTEAFF
TGCGCCAGCAGCTCGCGTGGCTTAGGGCGGGGAGGGACTGAAGCTTTCTTT
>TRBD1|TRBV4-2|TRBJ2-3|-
CASRPGQSTDTQYF
TGTGCCAGCAGACCGGGACAGAGCACAGATACGCAGTATTTT
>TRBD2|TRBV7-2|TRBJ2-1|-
CASSATRTSGGRNEQFF
TGTGCCAGCAGCGCAACCCGGACTAGCGGGGGGCGAAATGAGCAGTTCTTC
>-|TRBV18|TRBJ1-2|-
CASSPRTGYGYTF
TGTGCCAGCTCACCAAGGACCGGCTATGGCTACACCTTC
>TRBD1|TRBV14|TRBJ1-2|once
CASSHAVGQVGNYGYTF
TGTGCCAGCAGCCATGCAGTTGGACAGGTCGGCAACTATGGCTACACCTTC
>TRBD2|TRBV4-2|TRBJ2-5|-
CASSLRTSGGFETQYF
TGTGCCAGCAGCCTTAGGACTAGCGGGGGGTTCGAGACCCAGTACTTC
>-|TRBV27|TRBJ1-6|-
CASSFRVRGNSPLHF
TGTGCCAGCAGCTTCAGGGTTAGAGGTAATTCACCCCTCCACTTT
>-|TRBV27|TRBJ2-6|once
CASSFRSTPSGANVLTF
TGTGCCAGCAGTTTTCGAAGCACCCCTTCTGGGGCCAACGTCCTGACTTTC
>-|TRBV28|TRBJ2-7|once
CASSSRPYEQYF
TGTGCCAGCAGTTCAAGGCCCTACGAGCAGTACTTC
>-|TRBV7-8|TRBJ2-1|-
CASSLVSTGLEQFF
TGTGCCAGCAGCTTAGTCTCCACAGGTTTAGAGCAGTTCTTC
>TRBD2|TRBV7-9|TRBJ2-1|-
CASSLSLAGAWQFF
TGTGCCAGCAGCTTAAGTCTAGCGGGGGCGTGGCAGTTCTTC
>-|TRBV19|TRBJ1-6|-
CASSSLMYSPLHF
TGTGCCAGTAGTAGTCTCATGTATTCACCCCTCCACTTT
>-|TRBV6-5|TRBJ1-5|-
CASSYRTGDHQPQHF
TGTGCCAGCAGTTACCGCACAGGAGACCATCAGCCCCAGCATTTT
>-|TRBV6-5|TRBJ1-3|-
CASSVQAYSGNTIYF
TGTGCCAGCAGTGTACAGGCCTACTCTGGAAACACCATATATTTT
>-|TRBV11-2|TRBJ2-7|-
CASSSRPGWDHEQYF
TGTGCCAGCAGCTCCCGACCCGGGTGGGACCACGAGCAGTACTTC
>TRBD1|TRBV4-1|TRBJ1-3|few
CASSLTGGALTGGNTIYF
TGCGCCAGCAGCCTTACCGGAGGCGCCCTGACAGGGGGAAACACCATATATTTT
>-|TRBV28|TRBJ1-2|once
CASRRTVYGYTF
TGTGCCAGCAGGCGGACAGTTTATGGCTACACCTTC
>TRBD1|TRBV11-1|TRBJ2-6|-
CASSPGQAPYLGANVLTF
TGTGCCAGCAGCCCTGGACAGGCGCCTTACTTAGGGGCCAACGTCCTGACTTTC
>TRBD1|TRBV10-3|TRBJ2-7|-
CAIRGDRASYEQYF
TGTGCCATCAGGGGGGACAGAGCCTCCTACGAGCAGTACTTC
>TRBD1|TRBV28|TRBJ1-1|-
CASSRTGLNTEAFF
TGTGCCAGCAGCCGGACAGGGCTCAACACTGAAGCTTTCTTT
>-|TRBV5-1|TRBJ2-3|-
CASSTTATDTQYF
TGCGCCAGCAGCACGACAGCCACAGATACGCAGTATTTT
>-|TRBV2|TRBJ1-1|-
CASKGRLGTEAFF
TGTGCCAGCAAGGGGAGACTAGGCACTGAAGCTTTCTTT
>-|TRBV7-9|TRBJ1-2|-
CASSNVPGLRDGYTF
TGTGCCAGCAGCAACGTACCGGGACTAAGGGATGGCTACACCTTC
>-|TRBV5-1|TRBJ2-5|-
CASSLGFQETQYF
TGCGCCAGCAGCTTGGGTTTTCAAGAGACCCAGTACTTC
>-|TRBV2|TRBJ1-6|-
CASSEDRGYNSPLHF
TGTGCCAGCAGTGAAGATAGGGGCTATAATTCACCCCTCCACTTT
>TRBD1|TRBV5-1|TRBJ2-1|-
CASSLRDRDYNEQFF
TGCGCCAGCAGCTTGCGGGACAGGGACTACAATGAGCAGTTCTTC
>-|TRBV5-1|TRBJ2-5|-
CASSKDRSSIETQYF
TGCGCCAGCAGCAAAGACAGATCCAGTATAGAGACCCAGTACTTC
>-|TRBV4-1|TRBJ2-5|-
CASSQGWGEDWQTQYF
TGCGCCAGCAGCCAAGGATGGGGGGAGGACTGGCAGACCCAGTACTTC
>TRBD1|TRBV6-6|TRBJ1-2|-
CASSYPGQGTYGYTF
TGTGCCAGCAGTTACCCCGGACAGGGCACCTATGGCTACACCTTC
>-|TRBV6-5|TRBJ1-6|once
CASSYGDSSYNSPLHF
TGTGCCAGCAGTTACGGAGACAGCTCCTATAATTCACCCCTCCACTTT
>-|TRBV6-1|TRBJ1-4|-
CASSEEEMNEKLFF
TGTGCCAGCAGTGAAGAGGAGATGAATGAAAAACTGTTTTTT